This TCR beta chain was captured in a study of blood T cell repertoires in COVID-19. Looking at the study overall: Collection of acute and convalescent COVID-19 samples took place in the United States, Italy and Spain. In each case, the material was cDNA or gDNA derived from T cells, B-cell-depleted T cells, or PBMCs.

Study processing details: Quantification of nucleated cells was approximated via reference gene primer amplification. TCRdb's copy holds only in-frame clones and misses some; the assay was immunoSEQ multiplex PCR. V, J and clone size are taken as reported in that table, and D and trimming were inferred from the DNA itself. The data show about 200,000 clones, with roughly 84% seen just once and around 5% held by the top ten. CDR3 length: 15 residues. Trimming cost V 4 bases and J 1 base, with 13 bases left between them. Germline CDR1 SGHAT, CDR2 FQDESV (reference sequence). The sequenced material came from peripheral blood. The V and J genes are TRBV11-1 and TRBJ1-1; D ambiguous. This receptor was taken from a woman of 80 years or more with acute or convalescent COVID-19. CDR3 residues: CASSSPSEGNTEAFF. The CDR3 DNA follows: TGTGCCAGCAGCTCACCCAGTGAGGGGAACACTGAAGCTTTCTTT.